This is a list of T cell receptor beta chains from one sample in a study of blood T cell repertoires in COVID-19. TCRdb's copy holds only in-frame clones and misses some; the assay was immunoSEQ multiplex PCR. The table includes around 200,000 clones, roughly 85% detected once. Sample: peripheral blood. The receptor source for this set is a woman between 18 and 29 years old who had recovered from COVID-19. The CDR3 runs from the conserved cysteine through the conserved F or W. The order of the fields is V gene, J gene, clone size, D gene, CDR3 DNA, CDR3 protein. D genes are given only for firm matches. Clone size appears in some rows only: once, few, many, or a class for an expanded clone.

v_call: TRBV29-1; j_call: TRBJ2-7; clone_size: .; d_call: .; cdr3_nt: TGCAGCGTTTACCACCCGGGGGTCATCGGCACGAGCTCCTACGAGCAGTACTTC; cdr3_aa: CSVYHPGVIGTSSYEQYF
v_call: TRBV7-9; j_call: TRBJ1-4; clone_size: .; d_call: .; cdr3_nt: TGTGCCAGCAGCCCCTCTGACAGTAATGAAAAACTGTTTTTT; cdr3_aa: CASSPSDSNEKLFF
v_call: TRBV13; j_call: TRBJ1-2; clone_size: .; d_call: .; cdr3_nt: TGTGCCAGCAGCCCGACGTTGGGGGGAGGGAGCGATGGCTACACCTTC; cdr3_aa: CASSPTLGGGSDGYTF
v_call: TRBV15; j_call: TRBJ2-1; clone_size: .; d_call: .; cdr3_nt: TGTGCCACCAGCCAAGGAGGGAGCTCCTACAATGAGCAGTTCTTC; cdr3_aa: CATSQGGSSYNEQFF
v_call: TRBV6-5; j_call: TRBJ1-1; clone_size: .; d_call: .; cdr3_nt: TGTGCCAGCAGTAAGACAGGGAACACTGAAGCTTTCTTT; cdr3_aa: CASSKTGNTEAFF
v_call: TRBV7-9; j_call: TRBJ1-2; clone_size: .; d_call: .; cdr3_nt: TGTGCCAGCAGCTTAAAAGTCGGGGGAGCTCTGGGCTATGGCTACACCTTC; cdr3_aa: CASSLKVGGALGYGYTF
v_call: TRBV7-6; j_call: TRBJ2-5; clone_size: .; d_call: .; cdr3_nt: TGTGCCAGCAGCTTAATTCGAGAGACCCAGTACTTC; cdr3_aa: CASSLIRETQYF
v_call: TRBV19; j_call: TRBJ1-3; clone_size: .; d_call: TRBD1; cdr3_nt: TGTGCCAGTCCCGGGACAGCTGGAAACACCATATATTTT; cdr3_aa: CASPGTAGNTIYF
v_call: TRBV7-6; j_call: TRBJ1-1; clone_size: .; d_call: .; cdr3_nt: TGTGCCAGCAGCCCCGGAGAAGGAGCGTTTGCGACTGAAGCTTTCTTT; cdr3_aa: CASSPGEGAFATEAFF
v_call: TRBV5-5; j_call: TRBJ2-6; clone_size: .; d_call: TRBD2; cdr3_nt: TGTGCCAGCAGCCCAAGACTAGCGGGAGTTGCTGGGGCCAACGTCCTGACTTTC; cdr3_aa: CASSPRLAGVAGANVLTF
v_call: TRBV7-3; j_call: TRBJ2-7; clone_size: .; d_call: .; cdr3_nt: TGTGCCAGCAGCTTAATGCCAGGGCCAGACTACGAGCAGTACTTC; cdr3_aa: CASSLMPGPDYEQYF
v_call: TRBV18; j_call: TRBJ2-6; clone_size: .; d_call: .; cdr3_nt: TGTGCCAGCTCACCAAGGGGTATCAAGAGCTCTGGGGCCAACGTCCTGACTTTC; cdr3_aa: CASSPRGIKSSGANVLTF
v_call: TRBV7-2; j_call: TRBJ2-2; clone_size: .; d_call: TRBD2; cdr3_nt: TGTGCCAGCAGCATGGGACTAGCGGGAGGGCCGAGCACCGGGGAGCTGTTTTTT; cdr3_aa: CASSMGLAGGPSTGELFF
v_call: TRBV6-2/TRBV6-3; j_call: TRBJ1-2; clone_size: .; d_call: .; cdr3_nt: TGTGCCAGCAGTTCAGGGGCGACCTATGGCTACACCTTC; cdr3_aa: CASSSGATYGYTF
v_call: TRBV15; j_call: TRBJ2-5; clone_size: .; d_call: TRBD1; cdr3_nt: TGTGCCACCAGCGCCGACAGGGGGGTTTCTCGGGAGACCCAGTACTTC; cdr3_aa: CATSADRGVSRETQYF
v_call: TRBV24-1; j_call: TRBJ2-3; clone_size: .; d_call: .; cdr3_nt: TGTGCCACCAGTGATTTTAGAAGATCAGATACGCAGTATTTT; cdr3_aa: CATSDFRRSDTQYF
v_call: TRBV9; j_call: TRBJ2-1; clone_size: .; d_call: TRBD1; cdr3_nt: TGTGCCAGCAGCCGGACAGGGGACTCCTACAATGAGCAGTTCTTC; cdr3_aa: CASSRTGDSYNEQFF
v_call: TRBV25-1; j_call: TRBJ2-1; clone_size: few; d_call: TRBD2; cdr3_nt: TGTGCCAGCAGTACAACCCAGCGGGAGCCTTACAATGAGCAGTTCTTC; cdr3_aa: CASSTTQREPYNEQFF
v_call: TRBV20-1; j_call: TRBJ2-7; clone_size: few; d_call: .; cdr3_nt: TGCAGTGCAAAGACAGGCTACGAGCAGTACTTC; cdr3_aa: CSAKTGYEQYF
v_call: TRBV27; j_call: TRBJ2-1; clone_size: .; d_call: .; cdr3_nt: TGTGCCAGCAGTCTGGGGCAGGTATACAATGAGCAGTTCTTC; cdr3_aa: CASSLGQVYNEQFF